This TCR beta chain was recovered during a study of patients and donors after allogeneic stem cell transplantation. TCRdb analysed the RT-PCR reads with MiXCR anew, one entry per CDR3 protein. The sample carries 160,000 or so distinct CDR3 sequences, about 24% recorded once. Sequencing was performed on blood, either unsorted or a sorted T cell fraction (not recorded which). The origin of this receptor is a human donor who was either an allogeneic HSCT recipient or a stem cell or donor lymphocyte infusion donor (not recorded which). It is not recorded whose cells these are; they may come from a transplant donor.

The CDR3 DNA follows: TGCGCCAGCCAAGGTCGGGGGGCGAGGACCGGGGAGCTGTTTTTT. Translating gives CASQGRGARTGELFF. The genes are TRBV5-1 and TRBJ2-2, with D possibly being TRBD2 (7 bases). Per germline, CDR1 SGHRS and CDR2 YFSETQ. The ends were cut back, 7 bases at V and 5 bases at J, with 18 bases in the middle. CDR3 length equals 15 residues.